A selection of T cell receptor beta chains follows, all from one sample in a study of blood T cell repertoires in COVID-19. Assay used: immunoSEQ multiplex PCR; TCRdb lists only in-frame clones, some missing. The data contain about 200,000 clones, roughly 91% of them singletons. Sample: PBMCs or T cells enriched from blood (not recorded which). All receptors derive from a woman aged 25 to 39 with acute COVID-19. Each CDR3 is given without its conserved first and last residue. Fields, in order: V gene, clone size, J gene, CDR3 protein. Part of the rows lack a size; the others show once, few, many or a class for expanded clones.

>TRBV27|.|TRBJ2-3
ASSSLAGGLSDTQY
>TRBV7-3|.|TRBJ1-1
ASSFAGMNTEAF
>TRBV5-6|once|TRBJ1-1
ASSLGGNEAF
>TRBV7-9|.|TRBJ1-4
ASSTTGLGEKLF
>TRBV5-1|once|TRBJ2-2
ATRLIGGTGELF
>TRBV24-1|.|TRBJ2-3
ATSSGGTDTQY
>TRBV5-8|.|TRBJ1-5
ASSPTSGPQH
>TRBV9|.|TRBJ2-2
ASSAAVIAGYDTGELF
>TRBV4-3|few|TRBJ1-1
ASSSRTGFQGVF
>TRBV5-6|.|TRBJ1-5
ASSAGSSDQPQH
>TRBV7-8|.|TRBJ2-5
ASSPNAGGRETQY
>TRBV6-5|.|TRBJ1-4
ASSYTTGGEEKLF
>TRBV7-8|.|TRBJ2-2
ASSRQVHRELF
>TRBV30|.|TRBJ1-3
ASWGSHSGNTIY
>TRBV9|.|TRBJ2-3
ASSVTSRTDTQY
>TRBV11-2|once|TRBJ2-1
ASRERDRVYNEQF
>TRBV10-1|.|TRBJ2-2
ASSDTGELF
>TRBV27|.|TRBJ1-6
ASTGQSYNSPLH
>TRBV12-3/TRBV12-4|.|TRBJ1-2
ASSSWGGGYT
>TRBV20-1|.|TRBJ1-2
SVETVGGYT
>TRBV6-5|.|TRBJ1-1
ASSLQGTEAF
>TRBV11-2|once|TRBJ1-6
ASSLDQGTGGGISPLH
>TRBV12-3/TRBV12-4|once|TRBJ2-7
ATSGGSHEQY
>TRBV27|.|TRBJ2-7
ASSLSSLAGAQY
>TRBV16|.|TRBJ1-3
ASSSSAGGRNTIY
>TRBV9|.|TRBJ1-1
ASSAEGVTEAF
>TRBV9|.|TRBJ2-1
ASSATASSYNEQF
>TRBV27|few|TRBJ1-4
ASTLTGGHEKLF
>TRBV2|.|TRBJ2-1
ASSASGTPF
>TRBV4-1|.|TRBJ2-7
ASSQEPSPGGRTYEQY